Reported below is one TCR beta chain. After removal of 0 bases from V and 8 bases from J, the junction contained 11 bases not matched to a gene. The CDR3 is made up of 18 amino acids. CDR1 and CDR2 from the germline V gene are KGHDR and SFDVKD. This entry is derived from a study of blood T cell repertoires in COVID-19. Study summary: Spain, Italy and the United States supplied samples that represented acute and convalescent COVID-19. T cells, B-cell-depleted T cells, or PBMCs supplied cDNA or gDNA.

Per the original data handling: Estimation of nucleated cell counts was performed using reference gene primer amplification. Some clones are missing from TCRdb's copy, which holds only in-frame ones; the method was immunoSEQ multiplex PCR. Clonal size and the V and J genes are those of that table, whereas D and trimming came from the DNA. The table lists nearly 250,000 clones, around 86% of them singletons, with around 2.1% in the top ten. The sequenced sample was PBMCs or T cells enriched from blood (not recorded which). This TCR derives from a woman aged 45-65 years who had recovered from COVID-19. This chain joins TRBV24-1 and TRBJ2-1; 11 bases map to TRBD1. CDR3 in amino acids: CATSDLSRTGGDGHEQFF. CDR3 sequence (DNA): TGTGCCACCAGTGATTTGAGCCGGACAGGGGGCGACGGGCATGAGCAGTTCTTC.